This paragraph covers one TCR beta chain sequence. Its antigen remains unknown. The data stem from a study of shared clonotypes between healthy human individuals. Germline V CDR1 and CDR2: SGHNT, YYREEE (reference sequence). This CDR3 has 15 residues. Deletions cut 1 base from V and 6 bases from J, with 16 bases between. The assay ran at deep level. Every subset's genomic DNA went evenly onto several immunoSEQ plates. In replicate PCRs of sorted subsets, around 0.2 ug DNA, roughly 27,000 T cell genomes, was used. The data were produced by immunoSEQ multiplex PCR, yet TCRdb's version contains in-frame clones alone and is incomplete. The sample has about 2.4 million clones; 93% are singletons. Findings and limits, study-wide: Larger estimated richness was generally recorded for naive subsets relative to memory subsets.

The chain joins TRBV5-4 to TRBJ1-2, with D unclear. This receptor was obtained from a man younger than 35 in good health. Some clones in this sample may be carry-over from other donors' samples. The sequenced sample consisted of naive CD4+ T cells from PBMCs. Indicated subset: CD45RA+ positively selected. The CDR3 DNA follows: TGTGCCAGCAGCTTGATTCCCAATTATGGAGATGGCTACACCTTC. Amino acid sequence: CASSLIPNYGDGYTF.